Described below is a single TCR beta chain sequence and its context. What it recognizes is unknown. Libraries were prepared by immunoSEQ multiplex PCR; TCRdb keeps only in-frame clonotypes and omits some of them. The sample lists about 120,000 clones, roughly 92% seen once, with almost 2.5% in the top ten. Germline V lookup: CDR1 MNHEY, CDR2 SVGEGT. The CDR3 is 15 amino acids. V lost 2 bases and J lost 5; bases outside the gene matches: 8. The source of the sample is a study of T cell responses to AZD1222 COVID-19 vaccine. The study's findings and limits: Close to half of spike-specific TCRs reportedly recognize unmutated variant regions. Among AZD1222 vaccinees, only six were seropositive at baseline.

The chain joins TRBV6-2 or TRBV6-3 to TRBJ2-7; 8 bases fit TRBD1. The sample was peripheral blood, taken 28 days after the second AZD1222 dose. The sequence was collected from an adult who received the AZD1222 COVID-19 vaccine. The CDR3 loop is CASSYTAGGWDEQYF. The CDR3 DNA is TGTGCCAGCAGTTACACCGCAGGGGGCTGGGACGAGCAGTACTTC.